This T cell receptor (beta chain) was obtained from a study of blood T cell repertoires in COVID-19. Across the whole study: The United States, Italy and Spain provided the acute and convalescent COVID-19 samples. From T cells, B-cell-depleted T cells, or PBMCs came the material, which was cDNA or gDNA.

The germline gives CDR1 LGHDT, CDR2 YNNKEL (reference sequence). The CDR3 is 11 amino acids. The V end lost 6 bases, the J end lost 4 bases, and 7 bases lay between the germline ends. Study processing details: Researchers report that nucleated cell counts were estimated from reference gene primer amplification. The protocol was immunoSEQ multiplex PCR, while the TCRdb copy is restricted to in-frame clones and leaves out a portion. V and J calls and clone size are copied from that table; D and trimming were computed from the DNA. The sample shows roughly 20,000 clones, roughly 90% of them seen only once.

The origin of this receptor is a human donor in a cohort sampled during active COVID-19. The gene calls are TRBV3-1 (or the pseudogene TRBV3-2) and TRBJ2-7; no reliable D call. Sequences were obtained from peripheral blood. For the CDR3, the DNA is TGTGCCAGCAGTCAGGCTTACGAGCAGTACTTC. Protein sequence: CASSQAYEQYF.